Shown below are 3 T cell receptor beta chains from a single sample sequenced in a study of blood T cell repertoires in COVID-19. Profiled with immunoSEQ multiplex PCR; TCRdb holds only in-frame clones, not every one. The sample lists under 150,000 clones, roughly 77% occurring once. Sequencing was done on a sample of peripheral blood. The receptors were gathered from a man between 60 and 75 years old with acute or convalescent COVID-19.

The chain employs TRBV6-4 and TRBJ2-1; weak D call: TRBD1 (6 bases). Between the trimmed V and J ends, which lost 3 bases and 11 bases, there was a span of 17 bases. There are 14 residues in the CDR3. CDR1 and CDR2 from the germline V gene are MRHNA and SNTAGT. CDR3 sequence reads: CASSESSPGAKQFF. CDR3 in DNA: TGTGCCAGCAGTGAGAGTAGCCCAGGGGCAAAGCAGTTCTTC.

The chain carries TRBV7-2 and TRBJ2-5; 10 bases line up with TRBD2. This CDR3 contains 16 residues. Germline lookup yields CDR1 SGHTA and CDR2 FQGNSA. V was pared by 5 bases and J by 4 bases, with 10 bases of the junction left unmatched. Here the CDR3 reads CASSLNGASGRETQYF. As DNA, the CDR3 is TGTGCCAGCAGCCTTAATGGGGCTAGCGGGAGAGAGACCCAGTACTTC.

The V call is TRBV6-5, the J call TRBJ2-2; tentative D call: TRBD1 (5 bases). The CDR3 has 15 residues. V was shortened by 0 bases and J by 5 bases, with 10 bases between the two germline ends. From germline, CDR1 is MNHEY and CDR2 SVGAGI. CDR3 amino acids: CASSYSLTVTGELFF. The CDR3 nucleotides read TGTGCCAGCAGTTACTCCTTGACAGTAACCGGGGAGCTGTTTTTT.